The next 16 T cell receptor beta chains were all read from a single sample in a study of blood T cell repertoires in COVID-19. Repertoires were generated with immunoSEQ multiplex PCR, while TCRdb's copy carries only in-frame clones and drops some. The profile shows about 140,000 clones, approximately 84% of them singletons. Sequenced sample: peripheral blood. The receptor set was obtained from a human donor in a cohort sampled during active COVID-19.

V gene TRBV11-2 combines with J gene TRBJ2-7; TRBD2 is a possible D gene (7 bases). CDR1 and CDR2 (germline): SGHAT, FQNNGV. There are 14 residues in the CDR3. Trimming removed 1 base from V and 4 bases from J, with 11 bases in between. The CDR3 loop is CASSLGGGRYEQYF. CDR3 bases: TGTGCCAGCAGCTTAGGGGGGGGCAGGTACGAGCAGTACTTC.

This chain joins TRBV29-1 and TRBJ2-1; TRBD2 agrees at 8 bases. The germline V gene encodes CDR1 SQVTM and CDR2 ANQGSEA. The V segment lost 2 bases and the J segment 6 bases; nucleotides outside the gene matches: 6. CDR3 length equals 14 residues. CDR3 sequence (DNA): TGCAGCGTTGAAAGGGTAGCGGGGTCCAATGAGCAGTTCTTC. It yields the protein CSVERVAGSNEQFF.

The chain uses TRBV7-9 and TRBJ1-6; possibly TRBD1 for D (5 bases). CDR3 length: 15 amino acids. The germline CDR1 and CDR2 sequences are SEHNR and FQNEAQ (reference sequence). Deletions cut 0 bases from V and 8 bases from J, with 11 bases between. The CDR3 reads CASSLASGGYSPLHF. As DNA, the CDR3 is TGTGCCAGCAGCTTAGCTTCTGGGGGGTATTCACCCCTCCACTTT.

This rearrangement joins TRBV7-2 to TRBJ2-1; 8 nucleotides match TRBD2. There are 14 residues in the CDR3. V trimming: 9 bases; J trimming: 3 bases; junction bases outside the gene matches: 7. Germline CDR1 and CDR2: SGHTA and FQGNSA. The CDR3 DNA reads TGTGCCAGTCTCAAGCGGGGGATCTACAATGAGCAGTTCTTC. This codes for CASLKRGIYNEQFF.

CDR3 sequence reads: CASSLDPGYGYTF. CDR3 sequence (DNA): TGTGCCAGCAGCTTAGATCCAGGCTATGGCTACACCTTC. The chain has TRBV7-2 and TRBJ1-2; D unclear. V shed 1 base and J shed 4 bases, with 7 bases lying between them. CDR3 length: 13 residues. The germline V gene has CDR1 SGHTA and CDR2 FQGNSA.

This chain's CDR3 is CASSEGLPGGDTQYF. Here the CDR3 DNA reads TGCGCCAGCAGTGAGGGTCTCCCCGGCGGAGATACGCAGTATTTT. J is TRBJ2-3 and V is TRBV10-2, with D unclear. The CDR3 totals 15 residues. Germline CDR1 is WSHSY and CDR2 is SAAADI. Trimming cost V 2 bases and J 5 bases, with 14 bases left between them.

This clone occurred many times. The chain has TRBV19 and TRBJ2-1; 9 bases are shared with TRBD1. Germline assignment: CDR1 LNHDA and CDR2 SQIVND (reference sequence). The V segment lost 5 bases and the J segment 5 bases; nucleotides outside the gene matches: 7. CDR3 size: 15 residues. CDR3 nucleotide sequence: TGTGCCAGTAGTTCGACAGGGGGTCGGAACAATGAGCAGTTCTTC. Protein sequence: CASSSTGGRNNEQFF.

This clone has only a few counts. This chain links TRBV4-3 with TRBJ2-6; TRBD1 aligns across 7 bases. Trimming cost V 3 bases and J 0 bases; bases outside gene matches: 8. Germline CDR1 reads LGHNA; CDR2 reads YSLEER. The CDR3 runs to 18 residues. CDR3 DNA sequence: TGCGCCAGCAGCCAGACGGGACAGAGAGTCTCTGGGGCCAACGTCCTGACTTTC. Its protein is CASSQTGQRVSGANVLTF.

The CDR3 loop reads CASSSRLAPTGELFF. In DNA, the CDR3 is TGTGCCAGTAGTTCTCGACTAGCGCCCACCGGGGAGCTGTTTTTT. The V call is TRBV19, the J call TRBJ2-2, with 8 positions matching TRBD2. This CDR3 spans 15 amino acids. Germline values: CDR1 LNHDA, CDR2 SQIVND (reference sequence). V shed 5 bases, J shed 4 bases, and the junction held 6 bases outside the gene matches.

CDR3 sequence reads: CASSWTSGGPDTQYF. CDR3 nucleotide sequence: TGTGCCAGCAGTTGGACTAGCGGGGGGCCAGATACGCAGTATTTT. The chain joins TRBV6-2 or TRBV6-3 to TRBJ2-3, with TRBD2 matching over 14 bases. Germline lookup yields CDR1 MNHEY and CDR2 SVGEGT. After removal of 4 bases from V and 4 bases from J, the junction contained 1 base not matched to a gene. The CDR3 runs 15 residues.

The genes are TRBV30 and TRBJ2-3; TRBD1 matches 7 bases. The CDR3 is made up of 14 amino acids. V shed 1 base, J shed 2 bases, and the junction held 3 bases outside the gene matches. Germline V CDR1 and CDR2: GTSNPN, SVGIG (reference sequence). Here the CDR3 reads CAWSGGTVTDTQYF. The CDR3 DNA follows: TGTGCCTGGAGTGGGGGGACAGTCACAGATACGCAGTATTTT.

V and J are TRBV7-3 and TRBJ2-1; D is possibly TRBD1 (7 bases). The germline V and J ends were trimmed by 7 bases and 9 bases, with 25 bases remaining between them. CDR3 length: 16 amino acids. Germline values: CDR1 SGHTA, CDR2 FQGTGA. The CDR3 DNA is TGTGCCAGCATTCTCATGGGGGGACAGTACAATTGTGAGCAGTTCTTC. Protein: CASILMGGQYNCEQFF.

DNA of the CDR3: TGCAGTGCTAGGGACAGATATGAGCAGTTCTTC. It codes for CSARDRYEQFF. This chain uses TRBV20-1 with TRBJ2-1, with D maybe TRBD1 (6 bases). This CDR3 contains 11 residues. The V gene lost 3 bases and the J gene lost 8 bases, with 8 bases spanning the gap. Germline CDR1 DFQATT, CDR2 SNEGSKA (reference sequence).

This clone has just a few counts. The chain recombines TRBV29-1 with TRBJ2-3; TRBD2 agrees at 13 bases. The length of the CDR3 is 16 residues. From germline, CDR1 is SQVTM and CDR2 ANQGSEA. Trimming took 4 bases from V and 2 from J; bases not matched to a gene: 6. CDR3 sequence (DNA): TGCAGCGTTGGAGGGGGACTAGCGGGGTTCACAGATACGCAGTATTTT. It yields the protein CSVGGGLAGFTDTQYF.

The chain's CDR3 is CASSLQAASGKLFF. The CDR3 bases are TGCGCCAGCAGCCTACAGGCGGCCTCCGGAAAACTGTTTTTT. V usage is TRBV5-1 and J usage is TRBJ1-4; a possible D gene is TRBD1 (5 bases). Germline loops: CDR1 SGHRS, CDR2 YFSETQ. Trimming stripped 4 bases from V and 10 bases from J, with 17 bases between. CDR3 length equals 14 residues.

This CDR3 reads CASSLRDINTEAFF. In DNA, the CDR3 is TGTGCCAGTAGTCTCCGGGACATCAACACTGAAGCTTTCTTT. This chain joins TRBV19 and TRBJ1-1; a weak D match, TRBD1 (6 bases). From germline, CDR1 is LNHDA and CDR2 SQIVND (reference sequence). The CDR3 extends over 14 amino acids. Trimming pared 5 bases from V and 2 bases from J, leaving 12 bases between.